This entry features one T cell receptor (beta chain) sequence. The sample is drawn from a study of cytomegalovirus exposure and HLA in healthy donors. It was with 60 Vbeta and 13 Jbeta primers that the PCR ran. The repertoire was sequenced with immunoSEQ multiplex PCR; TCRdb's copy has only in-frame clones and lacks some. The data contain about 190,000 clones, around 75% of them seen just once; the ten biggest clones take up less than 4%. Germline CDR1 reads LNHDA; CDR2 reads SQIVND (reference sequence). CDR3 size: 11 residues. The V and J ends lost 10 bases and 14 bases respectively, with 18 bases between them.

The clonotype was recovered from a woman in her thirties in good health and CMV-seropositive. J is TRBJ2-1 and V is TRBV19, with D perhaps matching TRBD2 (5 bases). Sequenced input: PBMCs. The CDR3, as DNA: TGTGCCACCAGGTTCGGGGTGGAGGAGTTCTTC. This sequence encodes CATRFGVEEFF.